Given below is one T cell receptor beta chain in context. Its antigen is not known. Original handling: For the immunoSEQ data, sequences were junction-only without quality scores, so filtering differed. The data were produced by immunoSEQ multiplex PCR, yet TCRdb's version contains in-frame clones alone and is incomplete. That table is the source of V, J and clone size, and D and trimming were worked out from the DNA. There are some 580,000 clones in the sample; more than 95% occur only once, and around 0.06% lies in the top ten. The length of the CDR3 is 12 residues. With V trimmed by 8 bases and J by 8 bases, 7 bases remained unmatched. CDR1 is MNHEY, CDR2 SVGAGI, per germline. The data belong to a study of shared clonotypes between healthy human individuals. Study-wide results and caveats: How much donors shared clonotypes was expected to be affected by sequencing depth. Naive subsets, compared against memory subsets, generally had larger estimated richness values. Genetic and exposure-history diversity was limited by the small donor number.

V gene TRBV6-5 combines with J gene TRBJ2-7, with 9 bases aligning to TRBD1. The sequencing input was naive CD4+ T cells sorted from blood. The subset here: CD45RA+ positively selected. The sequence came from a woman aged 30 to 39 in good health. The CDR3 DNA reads TGTGCCAGCGGAGGACAGGGGAAGAAGCAGTACTTC. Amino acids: CASGGQGKKQYF.